This TCR beta chain was identified during a study of T cell repertoires in cytomegalovirus infection. Study results and limitations: CMV carriers with the relevant HLA were identified by cumulative public TCR beta family frequency.

There are many counts of this clonotype. The target antigen is unknown. TCRdb re-analysed the reads in MiXCR, keeping a single row per CDR3 protein. Among 370,000 or so distinct CDR3 sequences listed, roughly 36% were seen once. Trimming at V came to 4 bases and at J to 7 bases, leaving 10 bases not matched to a gene. The germline V gene has CDR1 SGHTA and CDR2 FQGNSA. The CDR3 totals 14 residues. The source is a human donor in good health (CMV status not recorded). Some clones in this sample may be carry-over from other donors' samples. The gene calls are TRBV7-2 and TRBJ2-7, with 7 bases matching TRBD1. The material was cultured PBMCs, obtained from culture after CMV antigen stimulation. CDR3 DNA: TGTGCCAGCAGCTCACCGGGACAGCTTACAGAGCAGTACTTC. As protein: CASSSPGQLTEQYF.